The sequence of this TCR beta chain was determined in a study of PD-1 and CTLA-4 blockade in melanoma. Sequencing used immunoSEQ multiplex PCR; TCRdb keeps in-frame clones, though not all of them. This table has 20,000 to 25,000 clones, 70% to 90% appearing once. Germline lookup yields CDR1 LGHDT and CDR2 YNNKEL (reference sequence). The CDR3 consists of 15 residues. J gave up 4 bases and V 5 bases, and 10 bases lay outside the gene matches. The sequence was obtained from a human donor with melanoma. Material: CD8+ T cells from peripheral blood, obtained before anti-PD-1 treatment. V is TRBV3-1 (or the pseudogene TRBV3-2) and J is TRBJ2-5; TRBD2 matches at 7 bases. The DNA of the CDR3 is TGTGCCAGCAGCGCACTGACTAGCCTTCGAGAGACCCAGTACTTC. Translation: CASSALTSLRETQYF.